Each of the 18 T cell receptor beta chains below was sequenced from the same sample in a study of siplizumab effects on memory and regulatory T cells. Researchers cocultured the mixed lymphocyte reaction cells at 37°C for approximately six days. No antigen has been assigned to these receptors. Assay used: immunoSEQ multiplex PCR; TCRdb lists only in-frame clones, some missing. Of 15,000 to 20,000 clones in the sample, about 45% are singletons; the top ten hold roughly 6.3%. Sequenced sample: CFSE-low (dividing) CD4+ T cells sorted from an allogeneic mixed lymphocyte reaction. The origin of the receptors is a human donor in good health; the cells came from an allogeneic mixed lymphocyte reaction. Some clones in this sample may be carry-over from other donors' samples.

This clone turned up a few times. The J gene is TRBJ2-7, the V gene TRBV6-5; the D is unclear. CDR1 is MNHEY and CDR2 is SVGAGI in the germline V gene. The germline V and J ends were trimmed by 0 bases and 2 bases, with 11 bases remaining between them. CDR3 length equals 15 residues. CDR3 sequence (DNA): TGTGCCAGCAGTTACTCGCCGGGTTTCACCTACGAGCAGTACTTC. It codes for CASSYSPGFTYEQYF.

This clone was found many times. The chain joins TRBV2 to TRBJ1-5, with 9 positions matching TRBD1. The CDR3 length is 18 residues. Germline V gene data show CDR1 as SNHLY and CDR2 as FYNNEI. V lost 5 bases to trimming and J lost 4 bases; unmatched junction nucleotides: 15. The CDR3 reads CASSQLTTGTGKNQPQHF. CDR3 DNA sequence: TGTGCCAGCAGTCAACTAACCACCGGGACAGGGAAGAATCAGCCCCAGCATTTT. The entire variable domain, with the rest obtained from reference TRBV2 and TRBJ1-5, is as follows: EPEVTQTPSHQVTQMGQEVILRCVPISNHLYFYWYRQILGQKVEFLVSFYNNEISEKSEIFDDQFSVERPDGSNFTLKIRSTKLEDSAMYFCASSQLTTGTGKNQPQHFGDGTRLSIL.

The CDR3 DNA reads TGCGCCAGCAGCTTGTATGGGAGTACCTACGAGCAGTACTTC. Translated, it gives CASSLYGSTYEQYF. This rearrangement joins TRBV5-1 to TRBJ2-7; perhaps TRBD2 as D (5 bases). CDR1 and CDR2 (germline): SGHRS, YFSETQ. This CDR3 is built from 14 residues. V was pared by 1 base and J by 2 bases, with 10 bases between.

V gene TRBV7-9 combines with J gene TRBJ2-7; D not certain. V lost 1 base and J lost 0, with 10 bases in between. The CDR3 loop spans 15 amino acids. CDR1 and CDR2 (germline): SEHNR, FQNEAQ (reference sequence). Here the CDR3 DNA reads TGTGCCAGCAGCTTAGTACCTTTGAGCTCCTACGAGCAGTACTTC. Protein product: CASSLVPLSSYEQYF.

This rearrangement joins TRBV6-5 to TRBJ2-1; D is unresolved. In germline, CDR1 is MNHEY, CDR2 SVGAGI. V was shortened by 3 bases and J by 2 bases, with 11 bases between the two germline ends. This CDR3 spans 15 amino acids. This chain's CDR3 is CASSYGAWAYNEQFF. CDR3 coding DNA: TGTGCCAGCAGTTATGGAGCCTGGGCCTACAATGAGCAGTTCTTC.

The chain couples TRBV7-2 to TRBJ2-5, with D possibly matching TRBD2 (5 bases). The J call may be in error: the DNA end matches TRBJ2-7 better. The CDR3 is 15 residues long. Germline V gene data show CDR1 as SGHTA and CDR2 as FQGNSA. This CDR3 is CASSLMGVGTYEQYF. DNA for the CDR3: TGTGCCAGCAGCTTAATGGGAGTAGGAACCTACGAGCAGTACTTC.

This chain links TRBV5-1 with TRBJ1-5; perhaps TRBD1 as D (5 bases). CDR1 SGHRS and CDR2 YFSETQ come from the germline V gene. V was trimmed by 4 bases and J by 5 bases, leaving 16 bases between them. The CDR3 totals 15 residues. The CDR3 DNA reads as TGCGCCAGCAGCCCTACAGGACTCCTTCATCAGCCCCAGCATTTT. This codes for CASSPTGLLHQPQHF.

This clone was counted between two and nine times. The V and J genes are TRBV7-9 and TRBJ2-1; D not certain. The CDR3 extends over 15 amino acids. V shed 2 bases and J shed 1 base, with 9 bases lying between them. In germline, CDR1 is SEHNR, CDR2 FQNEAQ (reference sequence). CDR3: CASSLRQASYNEQFF. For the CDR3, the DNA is TGTGCCAGCAGCTTAAGGCAGGCGTCCTACAATGAGCAGTTCTTC.

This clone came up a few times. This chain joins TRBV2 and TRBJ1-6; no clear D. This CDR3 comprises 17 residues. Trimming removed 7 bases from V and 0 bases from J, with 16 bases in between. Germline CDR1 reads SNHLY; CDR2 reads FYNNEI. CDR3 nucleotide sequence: TGTGCCAGCATAAAATGGGATCAGAGCTCCTATAATTCACCCCTCCACTTT. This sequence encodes CASIKWDQSSYNSPLHF.

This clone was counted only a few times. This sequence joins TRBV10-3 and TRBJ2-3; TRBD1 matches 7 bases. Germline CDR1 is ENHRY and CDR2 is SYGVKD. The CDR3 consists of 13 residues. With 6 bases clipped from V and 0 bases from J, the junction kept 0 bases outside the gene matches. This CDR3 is CAIRGQSTDTQYF. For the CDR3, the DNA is TGTGCCATCAGGGGACAGAGCACAGATACGCAGTATTTT.

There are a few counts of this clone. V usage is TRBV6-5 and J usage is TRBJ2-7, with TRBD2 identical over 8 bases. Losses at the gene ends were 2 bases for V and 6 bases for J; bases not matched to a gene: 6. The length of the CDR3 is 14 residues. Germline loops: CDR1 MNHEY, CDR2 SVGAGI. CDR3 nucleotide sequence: TGTGCCAGCAGTTACCTGCCAGGGACTAGCGAGCAGTACTTC. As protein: CASSYLPGTSEQYF.

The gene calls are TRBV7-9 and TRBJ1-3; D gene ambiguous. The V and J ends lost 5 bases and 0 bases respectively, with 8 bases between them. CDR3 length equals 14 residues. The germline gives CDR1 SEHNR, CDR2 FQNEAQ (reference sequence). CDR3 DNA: TGTGCCAGCAGCCCGCCGGGCTCTGGAAACACCATATATTTT. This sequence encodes CASSPPGSGNTIYF.

The CDR3 protein is CASSLTGGSGNTIYF. The CDR3 DNA follows: TGTGCCAGCAGCTTAACAGGGGGCTCAGGAAACACCATATATTTT. The chain couples TRBV13 to TRBJ1-3; 9 bases are shared with TRBD1. After removal of 2 bases from V and 4 bases from J, the junction contained 3 bases not matched to a gene. Per the germline V gene, CDR1 is PRHDT and CDR2 is FYEKMQ (reference sequence). The CDR3 is 15 residues long. Full variable domain (outside the CDR3, taken from reference TRBV13 and TRBJ1-3): AAGVIQSPRHLIKEKRETATLKCYPIPRHDTVYWYQQGPGQDPQFLISFYEKMQSDKGSIPDRFSAQQFSDYHSELNMSSLELGDSALYFCASSLTGGSGNTIYFGEGSWLTVV.

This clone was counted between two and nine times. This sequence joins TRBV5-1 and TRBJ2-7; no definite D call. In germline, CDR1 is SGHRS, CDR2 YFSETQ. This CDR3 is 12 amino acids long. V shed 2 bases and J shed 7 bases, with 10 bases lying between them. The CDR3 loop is CASSFTPGEQYF. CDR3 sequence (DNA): TGCGCCAGCAGCTTTACCCCAGGAGAGCAGTACTTC.

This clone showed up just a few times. The CDR3 protein is CASSFGNTEAFF. The CDR3 DNA is TGTGCCAGCAGTTTCGGTAACACTGAAGCTTTCTTT. The genes are TRBV6-5 and TRBJ1-1, with D uncertain. With 4 bases removed from V and 2 bases from J, the gap between germline ends came to 5 bases. The CDR3 consists of 12 residues. The germline V gene has CDR1 MNHEY and CDR2 SVGAGI.

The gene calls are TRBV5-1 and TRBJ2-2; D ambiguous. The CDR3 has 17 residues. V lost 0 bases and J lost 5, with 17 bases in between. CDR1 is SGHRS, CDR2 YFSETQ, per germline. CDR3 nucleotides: TGCGCCAGCAGCTTGGCCGGGTCATCCAAACGGACCGGGGAGCTGTTTTTT. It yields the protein CASSLAGSSKRTGELFF. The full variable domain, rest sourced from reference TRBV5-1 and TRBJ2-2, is KAGVTQTPRYLIKTRGQQVTLSCSPISGHRSVSWYQQTPGQGLQFLFEYFSETQRNKGNFPGRFSGRQFSNSRSEMNVSTLELGDSALYLCASSLAGSSKRTGELFFGEGSRLTVL.

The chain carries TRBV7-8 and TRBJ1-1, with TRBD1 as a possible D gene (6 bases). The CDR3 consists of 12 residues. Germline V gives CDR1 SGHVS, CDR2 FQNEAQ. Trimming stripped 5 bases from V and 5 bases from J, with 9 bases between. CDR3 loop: CASSPRGTEAFF. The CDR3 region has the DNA TGTGCCAGCAGCCCGAGGGGGACTGAAGCTTTCTTT. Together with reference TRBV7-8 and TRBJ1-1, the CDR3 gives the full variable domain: GAGVSQSPRYKVAKRGQDVALRCDPISGHVSLFWYQQALGQGPEFLTYFQNEAQLDKSGLPSDRFFAERPEGSVSTLKIQRTQQEDSAVYLCASSPRGTEAFFGQGTRLTVV.

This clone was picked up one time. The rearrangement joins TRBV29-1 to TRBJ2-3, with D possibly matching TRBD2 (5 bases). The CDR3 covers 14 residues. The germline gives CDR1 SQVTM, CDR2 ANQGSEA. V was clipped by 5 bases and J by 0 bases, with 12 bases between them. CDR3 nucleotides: TGCAGCGTTACGGGGTTGTTCAGCACAGATACGCAGTATTTT. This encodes CSVTGLFSTDTQYF.